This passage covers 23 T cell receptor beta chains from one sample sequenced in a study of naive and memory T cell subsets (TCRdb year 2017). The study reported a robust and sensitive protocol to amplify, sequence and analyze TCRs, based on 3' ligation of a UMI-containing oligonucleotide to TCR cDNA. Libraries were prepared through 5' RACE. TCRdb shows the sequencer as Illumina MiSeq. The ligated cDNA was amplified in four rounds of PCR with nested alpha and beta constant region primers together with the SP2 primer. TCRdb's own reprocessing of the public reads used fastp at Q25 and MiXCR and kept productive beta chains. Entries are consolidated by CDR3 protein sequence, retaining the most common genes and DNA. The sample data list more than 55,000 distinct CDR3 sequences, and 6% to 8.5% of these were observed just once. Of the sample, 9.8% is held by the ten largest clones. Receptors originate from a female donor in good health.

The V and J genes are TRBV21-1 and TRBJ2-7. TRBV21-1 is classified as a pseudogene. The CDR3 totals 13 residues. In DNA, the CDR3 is TGTGCCAGCAGCAGAGGCCGAGCCTTGGAGCAGTACTTC. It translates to CASSRGRALEQYF.

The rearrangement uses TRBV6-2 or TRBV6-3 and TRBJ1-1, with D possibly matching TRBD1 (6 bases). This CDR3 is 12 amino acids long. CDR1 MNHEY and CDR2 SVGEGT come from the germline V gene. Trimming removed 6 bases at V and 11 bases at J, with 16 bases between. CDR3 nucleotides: TGTGCCAGCAGCTGGCCCCAGAGGGGGGCTTTCTTT. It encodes CASSWPQRGAFF.

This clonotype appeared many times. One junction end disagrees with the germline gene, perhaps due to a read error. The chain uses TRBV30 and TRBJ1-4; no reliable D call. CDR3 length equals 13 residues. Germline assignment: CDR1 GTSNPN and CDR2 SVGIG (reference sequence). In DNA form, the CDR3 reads TGTGCCTGGAGTATGGTAACTAGTGAAAAACTGTTTTTT. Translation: CAWSMVTSEKLFF.

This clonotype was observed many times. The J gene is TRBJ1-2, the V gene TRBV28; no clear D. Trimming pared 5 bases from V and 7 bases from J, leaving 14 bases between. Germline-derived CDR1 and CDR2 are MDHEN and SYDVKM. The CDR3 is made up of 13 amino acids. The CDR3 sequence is CASSPGRVIGYTF. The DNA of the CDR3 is TGTGCCAGCAGTCCCGGACGTGTTATTGGCTACACCTTC.

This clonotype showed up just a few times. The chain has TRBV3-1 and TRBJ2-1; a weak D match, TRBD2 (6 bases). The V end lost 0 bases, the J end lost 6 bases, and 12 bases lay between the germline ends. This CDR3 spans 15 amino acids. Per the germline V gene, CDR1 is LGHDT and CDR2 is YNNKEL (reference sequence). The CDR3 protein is CASSQDLQEGNEQFF. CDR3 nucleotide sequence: TGTGCCAGCAGCCAAGATCTACAGGAGGGCAATGAGCAGTTCTTC.

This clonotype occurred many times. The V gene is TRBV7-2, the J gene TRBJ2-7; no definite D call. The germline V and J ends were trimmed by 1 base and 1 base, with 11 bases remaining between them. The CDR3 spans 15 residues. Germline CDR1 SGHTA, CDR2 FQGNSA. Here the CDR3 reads CASSLGVDGSYEQYF. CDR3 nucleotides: TGTGCCAGCAGCTTAGGGGTGGATGGGTCCTACGAGCAGTACTTC.

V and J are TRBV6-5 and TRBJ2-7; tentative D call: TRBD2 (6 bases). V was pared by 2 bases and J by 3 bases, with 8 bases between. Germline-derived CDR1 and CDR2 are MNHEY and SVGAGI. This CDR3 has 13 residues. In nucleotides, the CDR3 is TGTGCCAGCAGTTACGGGCGGGGCTACGAGCAGTACTTC. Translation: CASSYGRGYEQYF.

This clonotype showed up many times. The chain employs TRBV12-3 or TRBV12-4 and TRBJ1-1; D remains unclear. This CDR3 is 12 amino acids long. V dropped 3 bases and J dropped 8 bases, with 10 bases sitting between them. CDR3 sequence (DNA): TGTGCCAGCAGTTTCTATACGGGGGAAGCTTTCTTT. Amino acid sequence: CASSFYTGEAFF.

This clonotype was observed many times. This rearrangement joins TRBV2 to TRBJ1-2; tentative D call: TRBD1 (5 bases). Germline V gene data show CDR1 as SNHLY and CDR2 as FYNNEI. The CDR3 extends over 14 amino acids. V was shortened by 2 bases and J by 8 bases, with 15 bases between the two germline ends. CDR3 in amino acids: CASSEYLGVGGYTF. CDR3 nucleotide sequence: TGTGCCAGCAGTGAATACTTGGGGGTGGGCGGCTACACCTTC.

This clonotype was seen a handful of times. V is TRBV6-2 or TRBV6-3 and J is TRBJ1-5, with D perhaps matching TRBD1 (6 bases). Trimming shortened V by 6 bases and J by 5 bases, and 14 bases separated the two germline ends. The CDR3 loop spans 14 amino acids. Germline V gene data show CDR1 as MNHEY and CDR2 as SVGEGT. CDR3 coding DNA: TGTGCCAGCAGCCTTTGGGGGGGCGATCAGCCCCAGCATTTT. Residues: CASSLWGGDQPQHF.

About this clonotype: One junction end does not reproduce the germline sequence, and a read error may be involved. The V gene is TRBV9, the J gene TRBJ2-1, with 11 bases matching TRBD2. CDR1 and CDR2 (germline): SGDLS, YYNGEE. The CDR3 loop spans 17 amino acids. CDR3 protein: CAGSPSSGGSTYNEQFF. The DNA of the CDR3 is TGTGCCGGCAGCCCATCTAGCGGGGGGTCTACCTACAATGAGCAGTTCTTC.

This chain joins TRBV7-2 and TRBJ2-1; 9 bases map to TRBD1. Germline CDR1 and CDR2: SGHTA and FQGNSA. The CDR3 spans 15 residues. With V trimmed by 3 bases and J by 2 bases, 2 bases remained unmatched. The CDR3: CASSFGTGTYNEQFF. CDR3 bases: TGTGCCAGCAGCTTCGGGACAGGGACCTACAATGAGCAGTTCTTC.

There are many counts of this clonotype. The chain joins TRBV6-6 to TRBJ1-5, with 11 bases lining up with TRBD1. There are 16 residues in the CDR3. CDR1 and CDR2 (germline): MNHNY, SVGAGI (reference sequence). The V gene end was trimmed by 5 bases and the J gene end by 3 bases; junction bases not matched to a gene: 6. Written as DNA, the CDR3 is TGTGCCAGCAGTAACGGACAGGGGGCTTACAATCAGCCCCAGCATTTT. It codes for CASSNGQGAYNQPQHF.

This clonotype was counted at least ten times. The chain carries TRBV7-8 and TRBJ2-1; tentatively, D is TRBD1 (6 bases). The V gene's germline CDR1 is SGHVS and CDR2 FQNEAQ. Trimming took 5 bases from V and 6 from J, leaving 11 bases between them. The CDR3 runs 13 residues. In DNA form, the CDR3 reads TGTGCCAGCAGCCCAGGGACACTCAATGAGCAGTTCTTC. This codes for CASSPGTLNEQFF. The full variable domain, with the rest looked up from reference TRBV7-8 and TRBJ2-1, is GAGVSQSPRYKVAKRGQDVALRCDPISGHVSLFWYQQALGQGPEFLTYFQNEAQLDKSGLPSDRFFAERPEGSVSTLKIQRTQQEDSAVYLCASSPGTLNEQFFGPGTRLTVL.

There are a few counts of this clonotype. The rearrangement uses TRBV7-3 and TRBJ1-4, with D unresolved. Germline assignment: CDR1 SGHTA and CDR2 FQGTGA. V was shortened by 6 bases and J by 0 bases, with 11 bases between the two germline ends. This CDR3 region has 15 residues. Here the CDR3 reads CASSFTQPTNEKLFF. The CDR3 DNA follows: TGTGCCAGCAGTTTTACCCAGCCAACTAATGAAAAACTGTTTTTT.

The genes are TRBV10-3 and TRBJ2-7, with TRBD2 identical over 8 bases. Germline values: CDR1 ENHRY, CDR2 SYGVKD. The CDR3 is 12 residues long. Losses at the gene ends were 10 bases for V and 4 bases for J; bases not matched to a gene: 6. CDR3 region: CATLADAYEQYF. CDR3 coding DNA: TGTGCCACACTAGCGGATGCTTACGAGCAGTACTTC.

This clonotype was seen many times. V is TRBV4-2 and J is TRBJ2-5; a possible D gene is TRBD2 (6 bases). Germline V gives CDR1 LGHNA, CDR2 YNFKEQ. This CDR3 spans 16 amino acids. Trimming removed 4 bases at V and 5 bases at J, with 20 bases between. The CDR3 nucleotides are TGTGCCAGCAGCCTGAGCCGGGACTCCTGGTTGGAGACCCAGTACTTC. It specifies CASSLSRDSWLETQYF.

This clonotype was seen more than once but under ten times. CDR3 in amino acids: CASSLPRRLGNTQYF. The CDR3 nucleotides read TGTGCCAGCAGCTTACCCCGTCGACTAGGGAATACGCAGTATTTT. The rearrangement joins TRBV7-9 to TRBJ2-3; perhaps TRBD2 as D (6 bases). From germline, CDR1 is SEHNR and CDR2 FQNEAQ (reference sequence). The CDR3 loop spans 15 amino acids. V lost 2 bases to trimming and J lost 7 bases, with 16 bases between them.

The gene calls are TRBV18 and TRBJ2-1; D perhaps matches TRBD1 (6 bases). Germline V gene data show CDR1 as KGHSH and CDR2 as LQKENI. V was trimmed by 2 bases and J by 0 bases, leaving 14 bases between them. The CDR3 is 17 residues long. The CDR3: CASSPGPGQSSYNEQFF. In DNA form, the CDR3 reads TGTGCCAGCTCACCAGGGCCCGGACAGAGCTCCTACAATGAGCAGTTCTTC.

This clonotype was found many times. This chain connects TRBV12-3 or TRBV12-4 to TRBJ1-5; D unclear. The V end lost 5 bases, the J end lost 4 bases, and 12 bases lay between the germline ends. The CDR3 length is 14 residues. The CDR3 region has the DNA TGTGCCAGCAGTGACTTACAGCTTAATCAGCCCCAGCATTTT. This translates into CASSDLQLNQPQHF.

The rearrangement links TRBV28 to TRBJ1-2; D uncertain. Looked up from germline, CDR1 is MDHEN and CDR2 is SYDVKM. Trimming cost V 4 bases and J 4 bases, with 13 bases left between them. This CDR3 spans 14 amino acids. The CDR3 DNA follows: TGTGCCAGCAGTTCTCCGGGAGAGAGCTATGGCTACACCTTC. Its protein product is CASSSPGESYGYTF.

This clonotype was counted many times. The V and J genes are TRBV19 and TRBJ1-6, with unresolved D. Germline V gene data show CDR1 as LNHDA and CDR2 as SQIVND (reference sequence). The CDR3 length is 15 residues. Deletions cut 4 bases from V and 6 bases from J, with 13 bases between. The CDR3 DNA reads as TGTGCCAGTAGTAGCATTGACGGGATTAATTCACCCCTCCACTTT. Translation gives CASSSIDGINSPLHF.

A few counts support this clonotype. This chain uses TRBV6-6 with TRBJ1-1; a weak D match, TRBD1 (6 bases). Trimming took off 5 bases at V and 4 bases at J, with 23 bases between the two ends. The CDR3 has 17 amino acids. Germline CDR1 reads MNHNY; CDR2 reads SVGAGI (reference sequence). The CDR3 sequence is CASSPLRQEQRRTEAFF. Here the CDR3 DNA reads TGTGCCAGCAGTCCTCTTCGACAGGAACAGCGGCGCACTGAAGCTTTCTTT.